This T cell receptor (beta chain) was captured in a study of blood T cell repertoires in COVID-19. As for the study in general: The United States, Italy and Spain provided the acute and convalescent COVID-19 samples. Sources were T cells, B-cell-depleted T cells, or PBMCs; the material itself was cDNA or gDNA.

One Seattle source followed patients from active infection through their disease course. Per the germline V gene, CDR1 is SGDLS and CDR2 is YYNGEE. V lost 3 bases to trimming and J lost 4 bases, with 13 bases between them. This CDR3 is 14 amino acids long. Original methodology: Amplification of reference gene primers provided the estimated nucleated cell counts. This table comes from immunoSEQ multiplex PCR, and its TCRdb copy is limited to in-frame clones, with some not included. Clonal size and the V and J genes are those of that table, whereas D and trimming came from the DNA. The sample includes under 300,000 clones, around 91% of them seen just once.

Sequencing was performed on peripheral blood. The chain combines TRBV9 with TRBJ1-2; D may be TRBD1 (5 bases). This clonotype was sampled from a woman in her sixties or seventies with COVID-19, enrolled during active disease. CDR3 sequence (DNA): TGTGCCAGCAGCGCGCCCGGGGGAAGCTATGGCTACACCTTC. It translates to CASSAPGGSYGYTF.